Listed below are T cell receptor beta chains from one sample, sequenced in a study of CD8 T cells in ankylosing spondylitis. MiXCR was run by TCRdb on the 5' RACE reads, yielding one entry per CDR3 protein. The sample carries approximately 250,000 distinct CDR3 sequences, roughly 32% recorded once. Sequenced sample: blood, either unsorted or a sorted T cell fraction (not recorded which). These receptors were collected from a male donor with ankylosing spondylitis or in good health (not recorded which). CDR3s include the opening cysteine and the closing phenylalanine or tryptophan. A D gene is named only where the DNA matches it firmly. Rows give clone size only sometimes, using once, few, many, or a class for an expanded clone.

clone_size | j_call | v_call | d_call | cdr3_nt | cdr3_aa
once | TRBJ2-7 | TRBV25-1 | - | TGTGCCAGCAGTAGTCTTGGTTTGCGGGAGCAGTACTTC | CASSSLGLREQYF
- | TRBJ2-5 | TRBV7-2 | - | TGTGCCAGCAGCTTAGACCAGCGGGAGACCCAGTACTTC | CASSLDQRETQYF
- | TRBJ2-5 | TRBV7-9 | - | TGTGCCAGCAGCTTAGGGGTTAGCGACCAAGAGACCCAGTACTTC | CASSLGVSDQETQYF
- | TRBJ2-5 | TRBV12-3/TRBV12-4 | - | TGTGCCAGCAGTTTACGGGATCCAGAGACCCAGTACTTC | CASSLRDPETQYF
- | TRBJ2-1 | TRBV12-3/TRBV12-4 | - | TGTGCCAGCAGCCTCTGGACCCCTGGGAATGAGCAGTTCTTC | CASSLWTPGNEQFF
- | TRBJ2-1 | TRBV12-3/TRBV12-4 | - | TGTGCCAGCACCGGCGGAGCCAATGAGCAGTTCTTC | CASTGGANEQFF
- | TRBJ2-7 | TRBV20-1 | TRBD2 | TGCAGTGCCAGGGGGACTAGCTCCCTTGCTTACGAGCAGTACTTC | CSARGTSSLAYEQYF
- | TRBJ2-1 | TRBV11-1 | - | TGTGCCAGCAGCTTCCGGGGCTCCTACAATGAGCAGTTCTTC | CASSFRGSYNEQFF
few | TRBJ2-7 | TRBV29-1 | - | TGCAGCGTTGAAGCCGGAACCTACGAGCAGTACTTC | CSVEAGTYEQYF
few | TRBJ2-1 | TRBV6-2/TRBV6-3 | - | TGTGCCAGCAGTTACGAGAGGGCCCTTCTTTCCGATGAGCAGTTCTTC | CASSYERALLSDEQFF
- | TRBJ2-1 | TRBV15 | TRBD1 | TGTGCCACCAGCCCGAGGGACAGGCCCTACAATGAGCAGTTCTTC | CATSPRDRPYNEQFF
few | TRBJ2-7 | TRBV6-5 | TRBD1 | TGTGCCAGCAGTTACTCGAGCACAGGGGGCCACGAGCAGTACTTC | CASSYSSTGGHEQYF
- | TRBJ2-1 | TRBV7-9 | - | TGTGCCAGCAGCTTACAGGACAGATCCTACAATGAGCAGTTCTTC | CASSLQDRSYNEQFF
few | TRBJ2-1 | TRBV27 | - | TGTGCCAGCAGTTTATCGCGGCTAGCGCTGAGCTCCTACAATGAGCAGTTCTTC | CASSLSRLALSSYNEQFF
few | TRBJ2-7 | TRBV10-3 | TRBD1 | TGTGCCATCAGTGCCGGGACAGGAGTGTCCTACGAGCAGTACTTC | CAISAGTGVSYEQYF